This T cell receptor beta chain was profiled in a study of blood T cells in healthy people across ages. Notes on the study in general: Investigators treated diversity estimates from one million T cells as underestimates.

Healthy individuals of Caucasian origin from Russia, aged 6 to 90, served as donors. This clonotype occurred a few times. Its antigen is unidentified. CDR1 is DFQATT, CDR2 SNEGSKA, per germline (reference sequence). The CDR3 spans 13 residues. With V trimmed by 4 bases and J by 5 bases, 7 bases remained unmatched. Sample-barcoded 5' priming and a J-beta primer mix drove a second PCR of roughly 7 to 11 cycles. TCRdb re-called the 5' RACE reads through MiXCR, storing one row per CDR3 protein. The repertoire holds 1.8 million or so distinct CDR3 sequences, approximately 39% seen once, with under 25% in the top ten.

Sequencing was carried out using blood. V usage is TRBV20-1 and J usage is TRBJ2-7; 8 nucleotides agree with TRBD1. The TCR originated in a human donor in good health. As DNA, the CDR3 is TGCAGTGCTACGACGGGACAGGTGGACGAGCAGTACTTC. Translated: CSATTGQVDEQYF.